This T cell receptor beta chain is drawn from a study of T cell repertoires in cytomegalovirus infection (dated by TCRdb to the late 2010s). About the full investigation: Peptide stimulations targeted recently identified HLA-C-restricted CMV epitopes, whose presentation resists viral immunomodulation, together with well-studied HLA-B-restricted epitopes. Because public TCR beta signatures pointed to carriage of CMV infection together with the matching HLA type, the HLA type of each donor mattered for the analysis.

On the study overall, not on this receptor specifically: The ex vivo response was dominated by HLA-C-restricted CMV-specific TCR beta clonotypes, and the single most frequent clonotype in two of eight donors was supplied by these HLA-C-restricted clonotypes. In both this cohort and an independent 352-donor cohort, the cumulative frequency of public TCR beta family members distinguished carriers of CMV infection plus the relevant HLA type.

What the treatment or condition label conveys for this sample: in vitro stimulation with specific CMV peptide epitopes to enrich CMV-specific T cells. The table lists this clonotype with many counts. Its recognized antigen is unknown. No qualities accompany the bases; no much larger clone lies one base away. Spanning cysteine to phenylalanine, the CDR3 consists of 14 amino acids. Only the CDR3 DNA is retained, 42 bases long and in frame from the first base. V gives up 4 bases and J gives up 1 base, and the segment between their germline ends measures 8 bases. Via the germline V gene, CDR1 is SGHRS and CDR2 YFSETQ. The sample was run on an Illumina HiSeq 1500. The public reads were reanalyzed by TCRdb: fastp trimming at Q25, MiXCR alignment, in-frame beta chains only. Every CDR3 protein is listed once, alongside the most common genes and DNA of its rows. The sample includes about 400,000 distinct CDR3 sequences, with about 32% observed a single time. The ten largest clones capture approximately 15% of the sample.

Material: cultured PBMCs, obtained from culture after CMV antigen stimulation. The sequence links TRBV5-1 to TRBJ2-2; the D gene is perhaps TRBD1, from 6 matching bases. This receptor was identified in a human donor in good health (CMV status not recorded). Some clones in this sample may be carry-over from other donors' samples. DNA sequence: TGCGCCAGCAGCCGACAGGAGAACACCGGGGAGCTGTTTTTT. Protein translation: CASSRQENTGELFF.